The rows below give T cell receptor beta chains drawn from one sample of a study of OX40 agonist ivuxolimab in advanced cancers. Sequencing used immunoSEQ multiplex PCR; TCRdb keeps in-frame clones, though not all of them. The sample records tens of thousands of clones, roughly 87% being singletons. The source was CD4+ or CD8+ T cells sorted from blood, collected in a trial of the OX40 agonist ivuxolimab. The receptors shown here come from an adult with an advanced solid tumor such as melanoma, head and neck, liver or kidney cancer. Both conserved end residues are part of each CDR3. A D gene is named only where the DNA matches it firmly. Not all rows give a size; the values are once, few, many and, for expanded clones, a class.

NA | NA | TRBJ1-4 | TRBV11-2 | CASSSQATNEKLFF | TGTGCCAGCAGCTCACAAGCAACTAATGAAAAACTGTTTTTT
NA | NA | TRBJ1-1 | TRBV25-1 | CASSFPLGEAFF | TGTGCCAGCAGCTTCCCACTGGGTGAAGCTTTCTTT
TRBD1 | NA | TRBJ1-5 | TRBV7-8 | CASSYTGGSSNQPQHF | TGTGCCAGCAGCTATACAGGGGGCAGTAGCAATCAGCCCCAGCATTTT
TRBD2 | NA | TRBJ2-3 | TRBV5-6 | CASSWGLAEPTDTQYF | TGTGCCAGCAGCTGGGGACTAGCGGAACCCACAGATACGCAGTATTTT
NA | NA | TRBJ2-5 | TRBV7-9 | CASSFPGAQETQYF | TGTGCCAGCAGCTTCCCAGGGGCCCAAGAGACCCAGTACTTC
TRBD1 | NA | TRBJ2-7 | TRBV5-8 | CASSQGQSHFYEQYF | TGTGCCAGCAGCCAGGGACAGAGTCACTTCTACGAGCAGTACTTC
TRBD1 | NA | TRBJ2-1 | TRBV5-6 | CASSFGTGLNEQFF | TGTGCCAGCAGCTTTGGGACAGGGCTGAATGAGCAGTTCTTC
NA | NA | TRBJ2-7 | TRBV28 | CASSFSSYEQYF | TGTGCCAGCAGTTTTAGTTCCTACGAGCAGTACTTC
TRBD2 | NA | TRBJ2-7 | TRBV5-3 | CARSWGKRLAGEYEQYF | TGTGCCAGAAGCTGGGGAAAAAGGCTAGCGGGCGAGTACGAGCAGTACTTC
NA | NA | TRBJ1-6 | TRBV4-1 | CASSQGAQGSYNSPLHF | TGCGCCAGCAGCCAAGGGGCTCAGGGCTCCTATAATTCACCCCTCCACTTT
NA | NA | TRBJ1-1 | TRBV6-5 | CASSLEGWTEAFF | TGTGCCAGCAGTTTGGAAGGGTGGACTGAAGCTTTCTTT
TRBD2 | NA | TRBJ2-7 | TRBV6-6 | CASSYGGGGSYEQYF | TGTGCCAGCAGTTACGGCGGGGGGGGTAGCTACGAGCAGTACTTC
NA | NA | TRBJ1-5 | TRBV6-5 | CASSPLSNQPQHF | TGTGCCAGCAGTCCTCTTAGCAATCAGCCCCAGCATTTT
TRBD1 | NA | TRBJ1-2 | TRBV6-5 | CASSSGGYGYTF | TGTGCCAGCAGTTCAGGGGGCTATGGCTACACCTTC
NA | once | TRBJ1-2 | TRBV27 | CASSPDGSRDYGYTF | TGTGCCAGCAGCCCGGACGGGTCGAGGGACTATGGCTACACCTTC
NA | NA | TRBJ2-1 | TRBV12-5 | CASGLSGNEQFF | TGTGCTAGTGGTTTGTCAGGCAATGAGCAGTTCTTC
TRBD1 | NA | TRBJ1-4 | TRBV5-1 | CASSSGQGTEKLFF | TGCGCCAGCAGCTCGGGACAGGGCACTGAAAAACTGTTTTTT
TRBD1 | once | TRBJ1-3 | TRBV28 | CASSFTGGGNTIYF | TGTGCCAGCAGTTTCACAGGGGGTGGAAACACCATATATTTT
NA | NA | TRBJ1-2 | TRBV7-9 | CASSLGGDGYTF | TGTGCCAGCAGCTTAGGAGGGGATGGCTACACCTTC
NA | NA | TRBJ2-1 | TRBV19 | CASSTVAGPIEQFF | TGTGCCAGTAGCACAGTGGCAGGGCCCATCGAGCAGTTCTTC
NA | NA | TRBJ1-3 | TRBV5-1 | CASSLGFGLGNTIYF | TGCGCCAGCAGCTTGGGTTTTGGGTTAGGAAACACCATATATTTT
TRBD1 | NA | TRBJ1-4 | TRBV5-1 | CASSLGQGGREKLFF | TGCGCCAGCAGCTTAGGTCAGGGGGGTCGCGAAAAACTGTTTTTT
NA | NA | TRBJ2-5 | TRBV27 | CASSLGGLETQYF | TGTGCCAGCAGTTTAGGGGGTCTGGAGACCCAGTACTTC
NA | NA | TRBJ2-2 | TRBV7-6 | CASSLGSGNTGELFF | TGTGCCAGCAGCTTAGGGTCAGGGAACACCGGGGAGCTGTTTTTT
TRBD2 | NA | TRBJ2-3 | TRBV27 | CASSYAGLAGPTDTQYF | TGTGCCAGCAGTTACGCGGGACTAGCGGGACCCACAGATACGCAGTATTTT
TRBD2 | NA | TRBJ2-1 | TRBV5-1 | CASSQGTSGGHEQFF | TGCGCCAGCAGCCAAGGGACTAGCGGGGGCCATGAGCAGTTCTTC
TRBD1 | NA | TRBJ1-2 | TRBV5-1 | CASSVGTGEDYGYTF | TGCGCCAGCAGCGTAGGGACAGGTGAAGACTATGGCTACACCTTC
NA | NA | TRBJ2-6 | TRBV10-3 | CAIKGTDPALSGANVLTF | TGTGCCATCAAAGGGACCGATCCTGCTCTCTCTGGGGCCAACGTCCTGACTTTC
TRBD2 | NA | TRBJ2-1 | TRBV27 | CASSSQAGAYNEQFF | TGTGCCAGCAGTTCCCAAGCGGGGGCCTACAATGAGCAGTTCTTC
TRBD2 | NA | TRBJ2-1 | TRBV29-1 | CSVGLADYNEQFF | TGCAGCGTGGGACTAGCGGACTACAATGAGCAGTTCTTC
NA | many | TRBJ1-1 | TRBV2 | CASKYTEAFF | TGTGCCAGCAAATACACTGAAGCTTTCTTT
TRBD1 | NA | TRBJ1-2 | TRBV19 | CASSPGTGGTNYGYTF | TGTGCCAGTAGCCCCGGGACAGGGGGCACAAACTATGGCTACACCTTC
TRBD1 | NA | TRBJ1-1 | TRBV4-3 | CASSQGTGVSTEAFF | TGCGCCAGCAGCCAAGGGACAGGGGTCTCCACTGAAGCTTTCTTT
NA | NA | TRBJ2-1 | TRBV28 | CASSWTLGQFF | TGTGCCAGCAGTTGGACCCTAGGGCAGTTCTTC
TRBD1 | NA | TRBJ1-1 | TRBV2 | CASRIDRDGSANTEAFF | TGTGCCAGCCGGATAGACAGGGACGGTTCGGCGAACACTGAAGCTTTCTTT
NA | NA | TRBJ1-2 | TRBV9 | CASSVASTGNYGYTF | TGTGCCAGCAGCGTAGCATCTACGGGGAACTATGGCTACACCTTC
TRBD1 | NA | TRBJ1-1 | TRBV7-2 | CASSRDGTGYPGGTEAFF | TGTGCCAGCAGCCGGGACGGGACAGGCTACCCTGGGGGCACTGAAGCTTTCTTT
TRBD2 | NA | TRBJ2-7 | TRBV4-3 | CASSQAASGYEQYF | TGCGCCAGCAGCCAAGCGGCTAGCGGCTACGAGCAGTACTTC
NA | few | TRBJ1-5 | TRBV6-5 | CASSYAGRGSEPQHF | TGTGCCAGCAGTTACGCGGGCAGGGGTAGTGAGCCCCAGCATTTT
TRBD1 | few | TRBJ1-1 | TRBV28 | CASSSYRDRAEAFF | TGTGCCAGCAGTTCGTACCGGGACAGGGCTGAAGCTTTCTTT
NA | NA | TRBJ1-1 | TRBV5-1 | CASNREGRAEAFF | TGCGCCAGCAACCGGGAGGGGAGGGCTGAAGCTTTCTTT
TRBD1 | NA | TRBJ1-2 | TRBV19 | CASSAYRGQVVYGYTF | TGTGCCAGTAGTGCGTACAGGGGGCAAGTCGTCTATGGCTACACCTTC
NA | NA | TRBJ1-1 | TRBV10-1 | CASSEGFLNTEAFF | TGCGCCAGCAGTGAAGGTTTTCTGAACACTGAAGCTTTCTTT
TRBD1 | few | TRBJ2-2 | TRBV11-3 | CASSPEQGAGELFF | TGTGCCAGCAGCCCTGAACAGGGGGCCGGGGAGCTGTTTTTT
NA | NA | TRBJ2-7 | TRBV19 | CASSIEGFSEQYF | TGTGCCAGTAGTATAGAAGGATTCTCCGAGCAGTACTTC
NA | NA | TRBJ2-5 | TRBV7-3 | CASSSGLLETQYF | TGTGCCAGCAGCTCCGGACTATTAGAGACCCAGTACTTC
NA | NA | TRBJ1-1 | TRBV6-6 | CASSYIRAEAFF | TGTGCCAGCAGTTACATCCGGGCTGAAGCTTTCTTT
TRBD1 | NA | TRBJ2-7 | TRBV9 | CASSVVVRGYEQYF | TGTGCCAGCAGCGTAGTAGTCAGGGGGTACGAGCAGTACTTC